A single sample is the source of the 6 T cell receptor beta chains below, sequenced in a study of neurological immune-mediated disorders. Each CDR3 protein is one row after TCRdb ran MiXCR on the 5' RACE reads. Of about 10,000 distinct CDR3 sequences in the sample, 20% to 25% are singletons; the top ten hold approximately 14%. What was sequenced was CD8+ T cells from blood. The receptors stem from a woman aged 40 to 55 with multiple sclerosis.

This clonotype came up many times. This chain joins TRBV5-6 and TRBJ2-1; TRBD2 matches at 9 bases. V shed 0 bases and J 8 bases; nucleotides not matched to a gene: 6. Germline-derived CDR1 and CDR2 are SGHDT and YYEEEE. CDR3 length equals 15 residues. The CDR3, as DNA: TGTGCCAGCAGCTTGGGCGGGGGGGCTGAGGATGAGCAGTTCTTC. Its translation: CASSLGGGAEDEQFF.

This clonotype has more than one count but fewer than ten. The chain uses TRBV12-3 or TRBV12-4 and TRBJ2-3, with a weak D call TRBD2 (6 bases). The CDR3 length is 15 residues. V gave up 3 bases and J gave up 2 bases, with 12 bases separating them. The CDR3 here is CASSFLGGITDTQYF. The DNA for the CDR3 is TGTGCCAGCAGTTTCCTAGGCGGGATCACAGATACGCAGTATTTT.

This clonotype came up many times. The chain employs TRBV6-5 and TRBJ1-1, with D maybe TRBD1 (5 bases). There are 14 residues in the CDR3. V was trimmed by 6 bases and J by 4 bases, leaving 15 bases between them. Germline CDR1 and CDR2: MNHEY and SVGAGI. The CDR3 bases are TGTGCCAGCAGCCTTGGGGGGTTTGGCACTGAAGCTTTCTTT. It yields the protein CASSLGGFGTEAFF.

This clonotype is medium-sized within its sample. This chain joins TRBV29-1 and TRBJ2-1, with TRBD2 matching 9 bases. Germline V lookup: CDR1 SQVTM, CDR2 ANQGSEA. The CDR3 runs to 14 residues. V lost 8 bases and J lost 8; bases outside the gene matches: 13. CDR3 protein: CSPRGGGDGDEQFF. In nucleotides, the CDR3 is TGCAGCCCGAGGGGCGGGGGGGATGGCGATGAGCAGTTCTTC.

This chain joins TRBV20-1 and TRBJ1-1; D is undetermined. The ends were cut back, 5 bases at V and 2 bases at J, with 9 bases in the middle. Per germline, CDR1 DFQATT and CDR2 SNEGSKA (reference sequence). The CDR3 runs to 12 residues. CDR3: CSAGVLNTEAFF. Written as DNA, the CDR3 is TGCAGTGCTGGCGTACTTAACACTGAAGCTTTCTTT.

This clonotype was detected many times. The chain uses TRBV5-1 and TRBJ2-1, with D possibly TRBD1 on 5 matching bases. In germline, CDR1 is SGHRS, CDR2 YFSETQ. Between the trimmed V and J ends, which lost 0 bases and 2 bases, there was a span of 9 bases. The CDR3 totals 15 residues. CDR3 region: CASSLEGNTYNEQFF. The CDR3 DNA reads as TGCGCCAGCAGCTTGGAGGGGAACACCTACAATGAGCAGTTCTTC.